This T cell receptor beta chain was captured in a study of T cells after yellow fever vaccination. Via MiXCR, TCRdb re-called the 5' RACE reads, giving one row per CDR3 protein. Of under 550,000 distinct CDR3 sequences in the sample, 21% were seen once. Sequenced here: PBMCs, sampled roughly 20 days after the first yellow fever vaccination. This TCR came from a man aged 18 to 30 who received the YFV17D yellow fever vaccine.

CDR3 in amino acids: CASSPPKAKNIQYF. The DNA for the CDR3 is TGTGCCAGCAGCCCCCCTAAAGCCAAAAACATTCAGTACTTC. The rearrangement uses TRBV7-9 and TRBJ2-4; no clear D gene. The CDR3 consists of 14 residues. Trimming cost V 5 bases and J 0 bases, with 8 bases left between them. Germline values: CDR1 SEHNR, CDR2 FQNEAQ (reference sequence).